What follows describes a single T cell receptor (beta chain). These data come from a study of OX40 agonist ivuxolimab in advanced cancers. Turning to the study itself: Three dose-escalation patients had partial responses: one with hepatocellular carcinoma and two with cutaneous melanoma.

Blood sampling was done at baseline, cycle 4 day 1, and cycle 7 day 1. The table came from immunoSEQ multiplex PCR; TCRdb's copy has only in-frame clones and leaves some out. The profile shows about 88,000 clones, approximately 87% of them singletons. The sample was CD4+ or CD8+ T cells sorted from blood, taken in a trial of the OX40 agonist ivuxolimab. The sequence derives from an adult with an advanced solid tumor such as melanoma, head and neck, liver or kidney cancer.

CDR3 nucleotide sequence: TGTGCCAGCGGACAGGCGAGCTCCTATAATTCACCCCTCCACTTT. This gives the protein CASGQASSYNSPLHF. The chain combines TRBV2 with TRBJ1-6, with TRBD1 matching over 7 bases. Germline CDR1 SNHLY, CDR2 FYNNEI. The CDR3 sequence is 15 residues long. After removal of 8 bases from V and 0 bases from J, the junction contained 4 bases not matched to a gene.